This passage covers 25 T cell receptor beta chains from one sample sequenced in a study of blood T cell repertoires in COVID-19. Assay: immunoSEQ multiplex PCR; the TCRdb copy retains only in-frame clones and omits some. This sample has tens of thousands of clones, with about four fifths found just once. The sequenced sample consisted of peripheral blood. Source of these receptors: a woman in her fifties or sixties with acute or convalescent COVID-19.

This chain joins TRBV21-1 and TRBJ2-7; the table's D call, TRBD2, was not checked against the DNA. TRBV21-1 is a pseudogene segment. CDR3 length: 14 amino acids. DNA for the CDR3: TGTGCCAGCAGCACGAGACTAGGTCCCCACGAGCAGTACTTC. It encodes CASSTRLGPHEQYF.

V gene TRBV7-8 combines with J gene TRBJ2-4; 8 bases match TRBD2. V lost 5 bases to trimming and J lost 0 bases; unmatched junction nucleotides: 6. Per germline, CDR1 SGHVS and CDR2 FQNEAQ. The CDR3 sequence is 16 residues long. The CDR3 here is CASSPLAGTAKNIQYF. The CDR3 nucleotides read TGTGCCAGCAGCCCCTTAGCGGGAACAGCCAAAAACATTCAGTACTTC.

The chain is built from TRBV28 and TRBJ2-5; D unresolved. Trimming took 6 bases from V and 4 from J, leaving 15 bases between them. The CDR3 runs to 14 residues. Per the germline V gene, CDR1 is MDHEN and CDR2 is SYDVKM. CDR3 protein: CASRDPSESETQYF. The CDR3 DNA reads as TGTGCCAGCAGAGATCCGTCGGAGTCAGAGACCCAGTACTTC.

The chain links TRBV27 to TRBJ2-5; 12 bases line up with TRBD2. V was pared by 3 bases and J by 4 bases, with 9 bases of the junction left unmatched. Germline values: CDR1 MNHEY, CDR2 SMNVEV (reference sequence). CDR3 length: 17 amino acids. The CDR3 nucleotides read TGTGCCAGCAGTTTCGCCAGGACTAGCGGGACTGTAGAGACCCAGTACTTC. Translation gives CASSFARTSGTVETQYF.

A remark on this clone: Other nucleotide sequences in the sample specify the same CDR3. The gene calls are TRBV5-1 and TRBJ2-3, with TRBD1 matching over 7 bases. Germline-derived CDR1 and CDR2 are SGHRS and YFSETQ. The CDR3 is made up of 15 amino acids. The ends lost 4 bases at V and 1 base at J; junction bases unmatched: 6. CDR3 sequence: CASSPPGQGTDTQYF. CDR3 sequence (DNA): TGCGCCAGCAGCCCCCCTGGACAGGGCACAGATACGCAGTATTTT.

The V and J genes are TRBV30 and TRBJ1-4; no clear D. This CDR3 has 15 residues. CDR1 and CDR2 (germline): GTSNPN, SVGIG (reference sequence). V was pared by 0 bases and J by 2 bases, with 10 bases between. The CDR3 DNA sequence: TGTGCCTGGAGTGTATCAAAACGGACTAATGAAAAACTGTTTTTT. Translation: CAWSVSKRTNEKLFF.

V and J are TRBV28 and TRBJ1-1; the D gene is possibly TRBD1 (6 bases). Trimming stripped 2 bases from V and 4 bases from J, with 20 bases between. The CDR3 spans 17 residues. Germline V gives CDR1 MDHEN, CDR2 SYDVKM. CDR3 coding DNA: TGTGCCAGCAGTTTAAGAACCTGGAGCAGGGGTTTCACTGAAGCTTTCTTT. It yields the protein CASSLRTWSRGFTEAFF.

The V call is TRBV15, the J call TRBJ1-2; 10 bases are shared with TRBD1. This CDR3 is built from 16 residues. Germline lookup yields CDR1 LNHNV and CDR2 YYDKDF (reference sequence). V dropped 1 base and J dropped 2; count of bases not matched to a gene: 4. The CDR3 reads CATSRGQGAFNYGYTF. The CDR3 region has the DNA TGTGCCACCAGCAGAGGACAGGGGGCTTTCAACTATGGCTACACCTTC.

This chain joins TRBV6-5 and TRBJ1-1; possibly TRBD1 for D (5 bases). The germline gives CDR1 MNHEY, CDR2 SVGAGI. The CDR3 runs to 15 residues. V shed 5 bases and J shed 0 bases, with 13 bases lying between them. The CDR3 region is CASSRAGDLNTEAFF. CDR3 sequence (DNA): TGTGCCAGCAGTCGTGCGGGGGACCTGAACACTGAAGCTTTCTTT.

The chain combines TRBV25-1 with TRBJ1-6, with D unclear. Trimming took 3 bases from V and 6 from J, leaving 12 bases between them. Looked up from germline, CDR1 is MGHDK and CDR2 is SYGVNS. The CDR3 is 15 amino acids. The CDR3 sequence is CASSESQSVNSPLHF. The DNA for the CDR3 is TGTGCCAGCAGTGAGTCCCAGAGCGTTAATTCACCCCTCCACTTT.

This chain links TRBV5-1 with TRBJ2-7; 10 positions agree with TRBD2. The CDR3 is 15 amino acids. V lost 3 bases and J lost 3; bases outside the gene matches: 6. Per germline, CDR1 SGHRS and CDR2 YFSETQ. CDR3 loop: CASSWGSSGSYEQYF. CDR3 nucleotides: TGCGCCAGCAGCTGGGGGTCTAGCGGGAGCTACGAGCAGTACTTC.

The chain joins TRBV2 to TRBJ1-1, with 7 bases matching TRBD1. The V segment lost 6 bases and the J segment 1 base; nucleotides outside the gene matches: 2. Germline V gene data show CDR1 as SNHLY and CDR2 as FYNNEI. This CDR3 spans 13 amino acids. The CDR3 protein is CASRRQGNTEAFF. The CDR3 nucleotides read TGTGCCAGCAGGCGACAGGGGAACACTGAAGCTTTCTTT.

This clone was observed a single time. This chain connects TRBV12-3 or TRBV12-4 to TRBJ2-7; possible D gene TRBD1, 6 bases. Trimming stripped 6 bases from V and 4 bases from J, with 7 bases between. The CDR3 has 11 amino acids. The CDR3 protein is CASSQGYEQYF. The CDR3 DNA is TGTGCCAGCAGCCAGGGGTACGAGCAGTACTTC.

The V gene is TRBV7-9, the J gene TRBJ2-1; D is perhaps TRBD2 (5 bases). The V end lost 4 bases, the J end lost 7 bases, and 23 bases lay between the germline ends. Germline assignment: CDR1 SEHNR and CDR2 FQNEAQ (reference sequence). This CDR3 spans 17 amino acids. The CDR3 DNA reads as TGTGCCAGCAGCTCGCCTGGCAAGGCCCCCTCGGGGAATGAGCAGTTCTTC. Translating gives CASSSPGKAPSGNEQFF.

This clone is a singleton in its sample. This chain connects TRBV5-1 to TRBJ2-1; 10 nucleotides line up with TRBD2. Germline CDR1 is SGHRS and CDR2 is YFSETQ. This CDR3 has 15 amino acids. The V and J ends lost 2 bases and 2 bases, in that order; junction bases with no gene match: 1. The CDR3 sequence: CASSFLAGAYNEQFF. CDR3 nucleotide sequence: TGCGCCAGCAGCTTCCTAGCGGGGGCCTACAATGAGCAGTTCTTC.

The chain employs TRBV27 and TRBJ2-7, with no clear D. Germline CDR1 and CDR2: MNHEY and SMNVEV (reference sequence). There are 13 residues in the CDR3. Trimming stripped 3 bases from V and 2 bases from J, with 8 bases between. The chain's CDR3 is CASSFLGTYEQYF. Written as DNA, the CDR3 is TGTGCCAGCAGTTTTCTAGGTACCTACGAGCAGTACTTC.

The chain has TRBV29-1 and TRBJ2-3, with D possibly being TRBD2 (6 bases). V was pared by 2 bases and J by 1 base, with 13 bases between. Germline CDR1 is SQVTM and CDR2 is ANQGSEA. The CDR3 has 15 amino acids. The CDR3 is CSVEQGLQGTDTQYF. The CDR3 nucleotides are TGCAGCGTTGAACAGGGACTTCAAGGCACAGATACGCAGTATTTT.

Regarding this clone: Other DNA variants within this sample encode the same CDR3. The chain joins TRBV18 to TRBJ1-5, with 7 bases that match TRBD1. Germline V gene data show CDR1 as KGHSH and CDR2 as LQKENI. This CDR3 has 14 residues. Germline trimming cut 5 bases from V and 2 bases from J; bases unmatched to any gene: 3. For the CDR3, the DNA is TGTGCCAGCTCAGCAGGGACAGGCAATCAGCCCCAGCATTTT. It codes for CASSAGTGNQPQHF.

The chain recombines TRBV7-9 with TRBJ1-6; D perhaps matches TRBD1 (6 bases). The CDR3 is made up of 14 amino acids. CDR1 and CDR2 (germline): SEHNR, FQNEAQ (reference sequence). V lost 3 bases to trimming and J lost 7 bases, with 10 bases between them. In DNA form, the CDR3 reads TGTGCCAGCAGCTTGACAGGAAACAATTCACCCCTCCACTTT. Translation: CASSLTGNNSPLHF.

The chain couples TRBV2 to TRBJ1-2; D is perhaps TRBD1 (5 bases). The CDR3 spans 15 residues. Germline V gene lookup returns CDR1 SNHLY and CDR2 FYNNEI. V was trimmed by 7 bases and J by 5 bases, leaving 20 bases between them. CDR3 loop: CASTRALRDGYGYTF. CDR3 coding DNA: TGTGCCAGCACCCGAGCCCTCAGGGATGGGTATGGCTACACCTTC. Full variable domain (remainder filled in from reference TRBV2 and TRBJ1-2): EPEVTQTPSHQVTQMGQEVILRCVPISNHLYFYWYRQILGQKVEFLVSFYNNEISEKSEIFDDQFSVERPDGSNFTLKIRSTKLEDSAMYFCASTRALRDGYGYTFGSGTRLTVV.

The chain uses TRBV7-6 and TRBJ2-5; TRBD2 matches at 7 bases. Germline V CDR1 and CDR2: SGHVS, FNYEAQ. Unmatched junction bases numbered 5, after V lost 5 bases and J lost 5 bases. This CDR3 is built from 13 residues. The DNA for the CDR3 is TGTGCCAGCAGCCAGGGACTACGGGAGACCCAGTACTTC. This gives the protein CASSQGLRETQYF. Complete variable domain (other parts from reference TRBV7-6 and TRBJ2-5): GAGVSQSPRYKVTKRGQDVALRCDPISGHVSLYWYRQALGQGPEFLTYFNYEAQQDKSGLPNDRFSAERPEGSISTLTIQRTEQRDSAMYRCASSQGLRETQYFGPGTRLLVL.

As concerns this clone: Because it lacks the conserved phenylalanine or tryptophan at the end, this CDR3 is likely a read error. It is unclear where the CDR3 begins or ends on the DNA, so no DNA is shown, and the CDR3 is as TCRdb lists it. This chain connects TRBV27 to TRBJ2-7; the listed D gene, TRBD1, was not tested against the DNA. From germline, CDR1 is MNHEY and CDR2 SMNVEV (reference sequence). Both ends counted, the CDR3 spans 13 residues. CDR3 in amino acids: CASSSRQGRYLFL.

CDR3 residues: CASSGSNYGYTF. The CDR3, as DNA: TGTGCCAGCAGTGGCTCTAACTATGGCTACACCTTC. The chain links TRBV7-9 to TRBJ1-2; the D is unclear. The V and J ends lost 6 bases and 0 bases respectively, with 5 bases between them. Germline CDR1 and CDR2: SEHNR and FQNEAQ (reference sequence). The CDR3 loop spans 12 amino acids.

The V call is TRBV30, the J call TRBJ1-2; D not resolved. Germline CDR1 and CDR2: GTSNPN and SVGIG (reference sequence). V was cut by 5 bases and J by 3 bases, with 7 bases left in between. The CDR3 is 11 residues long. This CDR3 reads CAWAADYGYTF. The DNA of the CDR3 is TGTGCCTGGGCGGCGGACTATGGCTACACCTTC.

The chain is built from TRBV19 and TRBJ1-1; 10 positions agree with TRBD1. Germline values: CDR1 LNHDA, CDR2 SQIVND (reference sequence). The junction had 4 bases not matched to a gene; V was cut back by 6 bases and J by 3 bases. The CDR3 has 14 residues. Here the CDR3 DNA reads TGTGCCAGTAGCGACAGGGGGCAGGACACTGAAGCTTTCTTT. Translated: CASSDRGQDTEAFF.